This T cell receptor beta chain was captured by sequencing in a study of blood T cell repertoires in COVID-19 (dated by TCRdb to 2020 to 2022). For the study in its entirety: Collaborator samples came from the United States, Italy and Spain and covered acute and convalescent phases of COVID-19. The material from the prospective study consisted of cDNA or gDNA derived from T cells, B-cell-depleted T cells, or PBMCs. Subjects who had been exposed to COVID-19, were actively infected with it, or had recovered from it provided the deeply sampled blood TCRbeta repertoires that made up the dataset. The repertoires were released in a freely available public database meant as a resource for research on the immune response to SARS-CoV-2. Samples came from the ongoing ImmuneRACE study (first 160 participants) plus 1,254 subjects from 6 global collaborators. The sample metadata nearly always contained a de-identified subject ID, COVID-19 status, age in years and sex. Where HLA class I and class II types were available, the types were taken from metadata supplied by the sample provider, not from assay-based typing. Study-wide findings and limitations: How much clinical and demographic metadata was included differed by source and by participant, and the metadata was provided uncurated.

Of note for this clone: Its antigen is still unknown. No qualities accompany the bases; no much larger clone lies one base away.

In the prospective study, participants were roughly 18 to 95 years old, resided in 20 to 30 geographic areas of the United States, and were enrolled through a virtual design. In the prospective study, cohorts were assigned on the basis of participant-reported clinical history obtained from a screening survey and a study questionnaire. In the prospective study, mobile phlebotomists collected whole blood, serum and a nasopharyngeal or oropharyngeal swab from each participant. Over a roughly 2-month period, participants in the prospective study had the option of providing additional blood draws and questionnaires. Prospective study blood samples were shipped either frozen or at room temperature before DNA extraction. V has 5 bases trimmed and J has 0 bases trimmed; junction bases matching no gene number 6. The germline V gene (reference sequence) gives CDR1 as LNHDA and CDR2 as SQIVND. Its CDR3 holds 15 amino acids, cysteine through phenylalanine. Only CDR3 DNA remains: 45 bases, in frame from the first base.

The immunoSEQ Assay, a bias-controlled multiplex PCR, was used to amplify TCRbeta CDR3 regions from genomic DNA. In the original analysis: The number of nucleated cells in each sample was estimated from the amplification of reference gene primers within the assay. To quantify the absolute abundance of each unique TCRbeta CDR3 rearrangement, sequence reads were collapsed and filtered. For each sample, productive Simpson clonality was calculated by taking the square root of Simpson's diversity index across productive rearrangements. The clones in this table, taken by TCRdb from immuneACCESS, are in-frame only. Not every clone is retained; where verified, under half of the shortfall comes from an unresolved V gene, and the cause of the rest is unknown. The V and J calls and the clone size are those of that table, but D and trimming were determined from the DNA. The sample table lists around 130,000 clones, under 90% of them with a count of one. Approximately 2.4% of the sample lies in the top ten.

This receptor was obtained from a man aged 35 to 55 with acute COVID-19. Recombination connected TRBV19 to TRBJ1-1; TRBD1 agrees with 7 junctional bases. Sequencing was performed on PBMCs or T cells enriched from blood (not recorded which). The nucleotides read TGTGCCAGTAGTGGGGACAGCTTTATGAACACTGAAGCTTTCTTT. Its protein product is CASSGDSFMNTEAFF.